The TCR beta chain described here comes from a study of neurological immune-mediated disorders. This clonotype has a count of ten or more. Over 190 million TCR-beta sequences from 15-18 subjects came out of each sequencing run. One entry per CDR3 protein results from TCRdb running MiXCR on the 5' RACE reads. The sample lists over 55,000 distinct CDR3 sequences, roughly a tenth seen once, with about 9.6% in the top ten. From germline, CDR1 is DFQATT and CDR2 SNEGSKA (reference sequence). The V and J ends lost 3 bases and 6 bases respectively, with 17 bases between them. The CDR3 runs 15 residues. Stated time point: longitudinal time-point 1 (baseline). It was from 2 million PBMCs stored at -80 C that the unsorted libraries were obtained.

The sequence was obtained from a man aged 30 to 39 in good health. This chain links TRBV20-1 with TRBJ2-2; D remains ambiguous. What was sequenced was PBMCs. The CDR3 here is CSASPGRFGSGELFF. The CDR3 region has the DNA TGCAGTGCTAGTCCCGGAAGGTTCGGGTCCGGGGAGCTGTTTTTT.